This passage covers 9 T cell receptor beta chains from one sample sequenced in a study of blood T cells in healthy people across ages (dated by TCRdb to the mid-2010s). Library creation used 5' RACE. This sample was sequenced with an Illumina HiSeq 2500. The second PCR ran for roughly 6 to 11 cycles and used a J-beta primer mix along with a sample-barcoded 5' primer. The public reads were reprocessed in TCRdb via fastp at Q25 and MiXCR, keeping in-frame beta chains. Every CDR3 protein is listed once, alongside the most common genes and DNA of its rows. The sample table contains around 1,500,000 distinct CDR3 sequences; only one count was recorded for 25% to 30% of them. 7.7% of the sample belongs to the ten largest clones. Sequences were obtained from blood. These receptors were collected from a woman under 40 in good health.

Comments on this clonotype: A read error may account for a junction end that differs from germline. The gene calls are TRBV7-9 and TRBJ2-5; TRBD1 is a possible D gene (6 bases). Germline lookup yields CDR1 SEHNR and CDR2 FQNEAQ (reference sequence). The CDR3 loop spans 15 amino acids. CDR3 region: CASSLRDKDQEAQYF. The CDR3 DNA sequence: TGTGCCAGCAGCCTCCGGGACAAAGACCAAGAGGCCCAGTACTTC.

This clonotype was detected only a few times. The chain employs TRBV24-1 and TRBJ2-4; no clear D gene. V lost 4 bases and J lost 8, with 11 bases in between. Germline values: CDR1 KGHDR, CDR2 SFDVKD. This CDR3 is built from 13 residues. The CDR3 nucleotides read TGTGCCACCAGTGACCGTTTAGTTGACATTCAGTACTTC. Its translation: CATSDRLVDIQYF.

This clonotype occurred a few times. V and J are TRBV9 and TRBJ2-3; the D call may be TRBD1 or TRBD2 (6 bases each). The germline V gene has CDR1 SGDLS and CDR2 YYNGEE. V gave up 4 bases and J gave up 5 bases, with 17 bases separating them. CDR3 length: 15 residues. The CDR3, as DNA: TGTGCCAGCAGCATAGGGGGGTCGAGGATAGATACGCAGTATTTT. Translating it yields CASSIGGSRIDTQYF.

This CDR3 is CASRTSGRAHEQFF. The CDR3 DNA follows: TGTGCCAGCAGAACTAGCGGGAGGGCCCATGAGCAGTTCTTC. This chain uses TRBV6-1 with TRBJ2-1; TRBD2 agrees at 13 bases. Germline CDR1 is MNHNS and CDR2 is SASEGT. J lost 8 bases, V lost 6 bases, and 4 bases had no gene match. The CDR3 runs to 14 residues.

The CDR3 DNA follows: TGTGCCAGCAGCTTAGCAGGGTACGGTGAAGCTTTCTTT. This encodes CASSLAGYGEAFF. The chain employs TRBV7-2 and TRBJ1-1; D is undetermined. The V end was cut by 0 bases, the J end by 7 bases, with 9 bases between. Germline V gene sequence: CDR1 SGHTA, CDR2 FQGNSA. The CDR3 runs 13 residues.

The chain is built from TRBV7-2 and TRBJ2-2; possible D gene TRBD1, 5 bases. The CDR3 is 18 amino acids. Trimming took off 1 base at V and 1 base at J, with 16 bases between the two ends. From germline, CDR1 is SGHTA and CDR2 FQGNSA. CDR3 bases: TGTGCCAGCAGCTTAGTTACCAGGGTGTGGGGGAACACCGGGGAGCTGTTTTTT. It translates to CASSLVTRVWGNTGELFF.

This clonotype has only a few counts. The CDR3, as DNA: TGTGCCAGCAGCCCTACGGAGGGGCAAGAGACCCAGTACTTC. Its translation is CASSPTEGQETQYF. The J gene is TRBJ2-5, the V gene TRBV3-1; D is perhaps TRBD2 (6 bases). V shed 4 bases and J shed 2 bases, with 11 bases lying between them. CDR1 is LGHDT and CDR2 is YNNKEL in the germline V gene (reference sequence). The CDR3 sequence is 14 residues long.

The gene calls are TRBV12-3 or TRBV12-4 and TRBJ1-4; tentative D call: TRBD1 (6 bases). The length of the CDR3 is 14 residues. The ends were cut back, 5 bases at V and 10 bases at J, with 17 bases in the middle. The CDR3, as DNA: TGTGCCAGCAGTACAGACGGGGGGCGTCGAAAACTGTTTTTT. Amino acids: CASSTDGGRRKLFF.

This clonotype was counted ten times or more. J is TRBJ2-3 and V is TRBV7-2, with TRBD2 matching 9 bases. Germline values: CDR1 SGHTA, CDR2 FQGNSA. Losses at the gene ends were 5 bases for V and 7 bases for J; bases not matched to a gene: 13. The CDR3 spans 16 residues. CDR3 in DNA: TGTGCCAGCAGCGCGTCCTCTAGCGGGAATAGTAATACGCAGTATTTT. Translating gives CASSASSSGNSNTQYF.